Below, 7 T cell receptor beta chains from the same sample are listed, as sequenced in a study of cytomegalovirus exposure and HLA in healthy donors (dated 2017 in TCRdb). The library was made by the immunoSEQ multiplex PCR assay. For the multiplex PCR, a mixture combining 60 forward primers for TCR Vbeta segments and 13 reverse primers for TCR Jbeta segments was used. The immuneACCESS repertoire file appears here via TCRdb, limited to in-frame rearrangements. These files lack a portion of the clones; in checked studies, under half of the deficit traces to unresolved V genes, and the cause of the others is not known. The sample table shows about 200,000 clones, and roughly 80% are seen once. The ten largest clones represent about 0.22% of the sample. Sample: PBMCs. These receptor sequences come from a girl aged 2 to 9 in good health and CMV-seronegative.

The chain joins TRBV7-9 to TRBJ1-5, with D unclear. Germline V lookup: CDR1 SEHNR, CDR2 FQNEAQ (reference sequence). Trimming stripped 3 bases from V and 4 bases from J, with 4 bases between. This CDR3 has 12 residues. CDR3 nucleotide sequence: TGTGCCAGCAGCTTCCCGAATCAGCCCCAGCATTTT. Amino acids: CASSFPNQPQHF.

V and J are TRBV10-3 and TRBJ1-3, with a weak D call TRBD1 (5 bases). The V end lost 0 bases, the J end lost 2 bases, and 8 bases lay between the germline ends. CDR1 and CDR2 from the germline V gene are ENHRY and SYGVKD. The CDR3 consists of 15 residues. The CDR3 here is CAISESGGTGNTIYF. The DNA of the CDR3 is TGTGCCATCAGTGAGTCGGGGGGGACTGGAAACACCATATATTTT.

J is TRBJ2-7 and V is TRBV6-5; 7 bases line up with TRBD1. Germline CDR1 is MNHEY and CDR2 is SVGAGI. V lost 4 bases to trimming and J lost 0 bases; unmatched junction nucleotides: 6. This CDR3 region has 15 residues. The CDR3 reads CASSSPGGSSYEQYF. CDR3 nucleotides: TGTGCCAGCAGTTCCCCAGGGGGTAGCTCCTACGAGCAGTACTTC.

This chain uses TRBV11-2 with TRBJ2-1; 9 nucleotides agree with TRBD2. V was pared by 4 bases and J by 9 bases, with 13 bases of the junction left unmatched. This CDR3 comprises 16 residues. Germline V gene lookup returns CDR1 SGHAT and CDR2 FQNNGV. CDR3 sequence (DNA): TGTGCCAGCAGCTCCCGCCTTGCGGGGGGGCCGAGTGAGCAGTTCTTC. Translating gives CASSSRLAGGPSEQFF.

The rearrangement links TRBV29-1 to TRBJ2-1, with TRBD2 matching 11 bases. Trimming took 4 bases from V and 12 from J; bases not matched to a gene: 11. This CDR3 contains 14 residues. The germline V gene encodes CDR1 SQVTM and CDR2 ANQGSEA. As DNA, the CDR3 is TGCAGCGTTGGCCCTAGGCTGCTAGCGGGAGGGCAGTTCTTC. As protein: CSVGPRLLAGGQFF.

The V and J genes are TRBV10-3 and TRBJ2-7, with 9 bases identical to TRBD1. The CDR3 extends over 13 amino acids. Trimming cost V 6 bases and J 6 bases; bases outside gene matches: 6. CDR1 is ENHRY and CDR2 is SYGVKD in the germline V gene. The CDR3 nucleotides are TGTGCCATCAGCCGGGACAGGGAAATCGAGCAGTACTTC. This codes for CAISRDREIEQYF.

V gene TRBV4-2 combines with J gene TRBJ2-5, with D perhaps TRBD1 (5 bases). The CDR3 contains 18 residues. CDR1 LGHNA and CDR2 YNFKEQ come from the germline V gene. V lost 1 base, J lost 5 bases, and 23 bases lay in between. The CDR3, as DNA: TGTGCCAGCAGCCAAGTTCTAGATGTAGGGGTGGGGCGGGAGACCCAGTACTTC. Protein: CASSQVLDVGVGRETQYF.